This entry lists 2 T cell receptor beta chains sequenced from one sample in a study of blood T cell repertoires in COVID-19. TCRdb's table, derived via immunoSEQ multiplex PCR, lists solely in-frame clones and lacks some. The sample yields approximately 240,000 clones, around four fifths seen once. Source material: peripheral blood. Receptors originate from a woman older than 75 with active or convalescent COVID-19.

The chain couples TRBV5-1 to TRBJ1-1, with no clear D. The CDR3 covers 14 residues. Trimming removed 1 base at V and 4 bases at J, with 11 bases between. The V gene's germline CDR1 is SGHRS and CDR2 YFSETQ. DNA of the CDR3: TGCGCCAGCAGCTTGTATCTGGGAGGCACTGAAGCTTTCTTT. This codes for CASSLYLGGTEAFF. Supplemented by reference TRBV5-1 and TRBJ1-1, the full variable domain reads KAGVTQTPRYLIKTRGQQVTLSCSPISGHRSVSWYQQTPGQGLQFLFEYFSETQRNKGNFPGRFSGRQFSNSRSEMNVSTLELGDSALYLCASSLYLGGTEAFFGQGTRLTVV.

The V and J genes are TRBV15 and TRBJ1-2; D remains unclear. This CDR3 region has 14 residues. V lost 0 bases and J 4 bases, leaving 9 bases between the germline ends. Germline values: CDR1 LNHNV, CDR2 YYDKDF (reference sequence). The CDR3 DNA sequence: TGTGCCACCAGCAGAGATGGGCAGATCTATGGCTACACCTTC. Residues: CATSRDGQIYGYTF.